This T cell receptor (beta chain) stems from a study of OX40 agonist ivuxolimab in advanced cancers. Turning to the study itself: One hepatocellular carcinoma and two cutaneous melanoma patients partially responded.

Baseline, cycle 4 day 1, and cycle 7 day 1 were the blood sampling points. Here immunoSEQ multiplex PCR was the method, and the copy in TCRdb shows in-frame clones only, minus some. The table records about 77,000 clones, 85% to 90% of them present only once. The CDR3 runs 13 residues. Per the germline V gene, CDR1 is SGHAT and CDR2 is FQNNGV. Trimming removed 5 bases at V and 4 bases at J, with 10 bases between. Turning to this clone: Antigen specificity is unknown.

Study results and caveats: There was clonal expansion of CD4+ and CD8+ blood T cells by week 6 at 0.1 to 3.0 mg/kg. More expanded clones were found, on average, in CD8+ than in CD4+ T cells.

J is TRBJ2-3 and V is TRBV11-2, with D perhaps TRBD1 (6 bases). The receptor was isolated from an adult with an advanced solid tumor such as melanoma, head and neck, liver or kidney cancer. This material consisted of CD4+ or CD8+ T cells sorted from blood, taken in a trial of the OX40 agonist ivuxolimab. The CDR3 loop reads CASSHPGADTQYF. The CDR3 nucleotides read TGTGCCAGCAGCCATCCAGGGGCAGATACGCAGTATTTT.